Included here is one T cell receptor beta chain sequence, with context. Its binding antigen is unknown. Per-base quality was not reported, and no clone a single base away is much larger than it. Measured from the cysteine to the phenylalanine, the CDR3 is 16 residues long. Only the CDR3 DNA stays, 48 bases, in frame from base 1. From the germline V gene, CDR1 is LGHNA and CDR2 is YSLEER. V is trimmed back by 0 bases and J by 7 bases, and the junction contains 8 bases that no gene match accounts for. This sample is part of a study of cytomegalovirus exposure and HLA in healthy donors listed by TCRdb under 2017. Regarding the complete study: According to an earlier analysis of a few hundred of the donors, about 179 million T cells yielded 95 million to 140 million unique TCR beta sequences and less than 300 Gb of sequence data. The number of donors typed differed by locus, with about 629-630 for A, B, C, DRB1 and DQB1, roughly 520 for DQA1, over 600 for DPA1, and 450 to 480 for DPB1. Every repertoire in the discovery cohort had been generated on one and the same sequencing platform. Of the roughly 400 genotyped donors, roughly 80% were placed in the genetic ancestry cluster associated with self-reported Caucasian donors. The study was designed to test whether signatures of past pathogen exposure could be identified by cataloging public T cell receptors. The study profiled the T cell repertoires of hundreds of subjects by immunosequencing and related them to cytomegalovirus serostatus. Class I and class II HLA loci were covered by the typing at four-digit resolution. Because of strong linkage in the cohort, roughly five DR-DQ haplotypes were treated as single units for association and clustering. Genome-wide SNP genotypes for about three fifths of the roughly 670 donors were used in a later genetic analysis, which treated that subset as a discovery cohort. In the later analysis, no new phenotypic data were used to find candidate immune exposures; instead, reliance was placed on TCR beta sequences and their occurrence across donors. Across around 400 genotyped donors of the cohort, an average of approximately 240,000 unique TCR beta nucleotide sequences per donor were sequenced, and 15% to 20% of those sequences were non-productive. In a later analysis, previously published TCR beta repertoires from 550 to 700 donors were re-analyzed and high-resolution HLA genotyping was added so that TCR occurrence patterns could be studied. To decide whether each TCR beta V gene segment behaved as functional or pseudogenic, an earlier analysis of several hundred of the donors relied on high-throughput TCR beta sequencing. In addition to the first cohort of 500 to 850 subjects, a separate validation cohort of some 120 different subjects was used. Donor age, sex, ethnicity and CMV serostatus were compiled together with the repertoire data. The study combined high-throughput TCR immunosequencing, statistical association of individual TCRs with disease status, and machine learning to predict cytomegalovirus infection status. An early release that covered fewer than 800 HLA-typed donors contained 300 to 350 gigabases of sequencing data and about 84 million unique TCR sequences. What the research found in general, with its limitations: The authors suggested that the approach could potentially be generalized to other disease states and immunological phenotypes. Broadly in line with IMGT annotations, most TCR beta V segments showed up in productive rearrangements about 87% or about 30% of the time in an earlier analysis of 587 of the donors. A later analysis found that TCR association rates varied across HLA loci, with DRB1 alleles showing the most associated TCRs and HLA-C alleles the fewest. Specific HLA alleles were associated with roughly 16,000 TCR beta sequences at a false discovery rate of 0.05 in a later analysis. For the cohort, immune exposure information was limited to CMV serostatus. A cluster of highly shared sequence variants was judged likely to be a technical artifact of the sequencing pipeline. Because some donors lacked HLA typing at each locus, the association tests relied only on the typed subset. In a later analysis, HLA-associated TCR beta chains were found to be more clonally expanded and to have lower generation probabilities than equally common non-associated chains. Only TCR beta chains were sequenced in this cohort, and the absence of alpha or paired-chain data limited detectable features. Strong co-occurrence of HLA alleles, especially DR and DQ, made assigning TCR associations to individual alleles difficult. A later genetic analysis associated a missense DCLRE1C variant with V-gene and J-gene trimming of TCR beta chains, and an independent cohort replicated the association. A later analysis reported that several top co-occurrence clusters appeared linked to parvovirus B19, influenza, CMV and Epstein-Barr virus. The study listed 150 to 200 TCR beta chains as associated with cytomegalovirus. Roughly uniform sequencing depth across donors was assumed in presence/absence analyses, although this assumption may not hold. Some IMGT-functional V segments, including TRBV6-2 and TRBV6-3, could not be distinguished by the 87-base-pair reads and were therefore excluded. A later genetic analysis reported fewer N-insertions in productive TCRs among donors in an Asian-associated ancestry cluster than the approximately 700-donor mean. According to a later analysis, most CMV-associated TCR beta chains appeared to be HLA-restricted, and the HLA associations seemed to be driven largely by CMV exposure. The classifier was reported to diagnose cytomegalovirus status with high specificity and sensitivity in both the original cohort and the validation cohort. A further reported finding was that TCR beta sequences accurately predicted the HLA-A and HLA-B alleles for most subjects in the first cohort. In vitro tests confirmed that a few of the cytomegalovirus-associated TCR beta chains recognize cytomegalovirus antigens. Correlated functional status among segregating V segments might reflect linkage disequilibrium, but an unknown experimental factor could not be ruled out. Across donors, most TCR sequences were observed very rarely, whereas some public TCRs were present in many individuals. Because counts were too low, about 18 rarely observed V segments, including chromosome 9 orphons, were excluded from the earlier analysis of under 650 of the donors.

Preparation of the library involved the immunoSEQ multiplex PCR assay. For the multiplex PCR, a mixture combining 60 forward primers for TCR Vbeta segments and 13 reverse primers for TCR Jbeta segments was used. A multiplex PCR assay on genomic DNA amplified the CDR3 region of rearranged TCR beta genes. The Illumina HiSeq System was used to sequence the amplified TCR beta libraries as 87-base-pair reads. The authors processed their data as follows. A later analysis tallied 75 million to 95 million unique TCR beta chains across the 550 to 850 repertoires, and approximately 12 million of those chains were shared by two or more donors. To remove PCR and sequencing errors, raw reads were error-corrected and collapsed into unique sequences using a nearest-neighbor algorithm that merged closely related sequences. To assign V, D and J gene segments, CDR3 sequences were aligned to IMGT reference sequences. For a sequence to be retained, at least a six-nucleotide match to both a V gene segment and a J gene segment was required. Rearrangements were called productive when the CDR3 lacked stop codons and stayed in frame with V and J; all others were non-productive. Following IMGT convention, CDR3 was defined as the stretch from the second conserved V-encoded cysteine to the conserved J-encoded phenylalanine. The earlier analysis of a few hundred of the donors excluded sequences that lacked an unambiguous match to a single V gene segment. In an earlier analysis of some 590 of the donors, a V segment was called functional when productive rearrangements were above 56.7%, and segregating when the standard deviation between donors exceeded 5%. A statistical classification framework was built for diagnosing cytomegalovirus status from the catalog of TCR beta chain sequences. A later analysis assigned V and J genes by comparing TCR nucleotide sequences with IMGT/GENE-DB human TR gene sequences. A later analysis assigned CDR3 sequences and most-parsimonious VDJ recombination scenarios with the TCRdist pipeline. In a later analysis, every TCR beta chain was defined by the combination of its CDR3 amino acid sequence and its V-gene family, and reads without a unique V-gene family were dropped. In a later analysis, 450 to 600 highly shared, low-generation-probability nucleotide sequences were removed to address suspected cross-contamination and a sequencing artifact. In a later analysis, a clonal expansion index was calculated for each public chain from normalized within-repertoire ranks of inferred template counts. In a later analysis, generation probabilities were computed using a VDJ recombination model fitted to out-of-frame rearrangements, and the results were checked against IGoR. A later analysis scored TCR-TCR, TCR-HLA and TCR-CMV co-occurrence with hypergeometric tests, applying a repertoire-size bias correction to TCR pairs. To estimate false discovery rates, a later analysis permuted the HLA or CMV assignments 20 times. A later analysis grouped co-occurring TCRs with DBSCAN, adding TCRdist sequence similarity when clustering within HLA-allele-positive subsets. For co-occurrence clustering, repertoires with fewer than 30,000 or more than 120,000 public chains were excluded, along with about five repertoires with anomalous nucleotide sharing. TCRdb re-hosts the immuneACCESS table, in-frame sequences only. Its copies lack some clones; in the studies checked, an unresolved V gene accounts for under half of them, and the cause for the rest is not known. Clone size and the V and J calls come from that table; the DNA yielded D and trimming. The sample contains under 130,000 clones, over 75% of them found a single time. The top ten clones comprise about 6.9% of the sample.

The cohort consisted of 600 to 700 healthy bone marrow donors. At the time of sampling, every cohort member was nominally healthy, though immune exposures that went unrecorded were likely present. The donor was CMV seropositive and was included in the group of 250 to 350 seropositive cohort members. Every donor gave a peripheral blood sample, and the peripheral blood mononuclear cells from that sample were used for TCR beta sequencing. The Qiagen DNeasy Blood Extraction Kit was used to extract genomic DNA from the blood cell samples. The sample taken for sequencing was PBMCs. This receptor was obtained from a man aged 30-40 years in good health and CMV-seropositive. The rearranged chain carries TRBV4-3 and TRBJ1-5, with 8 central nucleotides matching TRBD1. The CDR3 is CASSQDIARGRQPQHF. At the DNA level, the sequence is TGCGCCAGCAGCCAAGATATCGCCAGGGGGCGGCAGCCCCAGCATTTT.